The 31 T cell receptor beta chains reported below all come from one sample, sequenced in a study of early T cells in non-severe SARS-CoV-2 infection (dated by TCRdb to about 2021). Library preparation was by 5' RACE. TCRdb lists the instrument as NextSeq 500. TCRdb cleaned the public reads at Q25 with fastp, built clones with MiXCR and kept in-frame beta chains. Rows are combined by CDR3 protein, so each entry shows the most common genes and DNA. The sample contains some 57,000 distinct CDR3 sequences, 10% of them found a single time. Around 4.4% of the sample is in the top ten clones. The sample comprised whole blood. Every receptor here comes from an adult who was a healthcare worker with PCR-confirmed SARS-CoV-2 infection or an uninfected control (not recorded which).

As concerns this clonotype: A clone one base away is much larger, so this may be a read error. CDR3: CASSRLRGGDKARNSPLHF. CDR3 in DNA: TGTGCCAGCAGTCGCTTGAGGGGAGGGGACAAGGCAAGGAATTCACCCCTCCACTTT. V usage is TRBV2 and J usage is TRBJ1-6, with D possibly TRBD1 on 6 matching bases. Germline CDR1 reads SNHLY; CDR2 reads FYNNEI. Trimming cost V 5 bases and J 7 bases, with 27 bases left between them. This CDR3 comprises 19 residues.

This clonotype occurred a few times. V usage is TRBV12-3 or TRBV12-4 and J usage is TRBJ2-6; D is unresolved. CDR3 length equals 14 residues. Between the trimmed V and J ends, which lost 2 bases and 4 bases, there was a span of 6 bases. CDR3 DNA sequence: TGTGCCAGCAGTTTACTGGAAGGGGCCAACGTCCTGACTTTC. Translation: CASSLLEGANVLTF.

Ten or more counts support this clonotype. The rearrangement links TRBV18 to TRBJ2-1; a weak D match, TRBD2 (6 bases). The CDR3 length is 15 residues. CDR1 is KGHSH and CDR2 is LQKENI in the germline V gene. Trimming took off 2 bases at V and 5 bases at J, with 13 bases between the two ends. Written as DNA, the CDR3 is TGTGCCAGCTCACCAGAGGGGACTGTCAACAATGAGCAGTTCTTC. It is translated as CASSPEGTVNNEQFF.

This clonotype has a handful of counts. This chain uses TRBV7-2 with TRBJ1-5; perhaps TRBD1 as D (5 bases). Between the trimmed V and J ends, which lost 1 base and 0 bases, there was a span of 10 bases. The CDR3 totals 16 residues. Germline V gene data show CDR1 as SGHTA and CDR2 as FQGNSA. CDR3 in DNA: TGTGCCAGCAGCTTAGTAGGGGCCTCTAGCAATCAGCCCCAGCATTTT. Translation: CASSLVGASSNQPQHF.

This clonotype has just one count. The rearrangement uses TRBV2 and TRBJ2-2, with TRBD1 matching 7 bases. V shed 3 bases, J shed 5 bases, and the junction held 9 bases outside the gene matches. The CDR3 has 16 amino acids. CDR1 and CDR2 (germline): SNHLY, FYNNEI. The CDR3 loop is CASSERQGIGTGELFF. CDR3 in DNA: TGTGCCAGCAGTGAGAGACAGGGAATTGGGACCGGGGAGCTGTTTTTT.

There are many counts of this clonotype. The junction differs from germline at one of its ends, possibly a read error. This chain uses TRBV3-1 with TRBJ1-2, with unresolved D. The length of the CDR3 is 13 residues. CDR1 and CDR2 (germline): LGHDT, YNNKEL (reference sequence). CDR3 DNA sequence: TGTGCCAGCAGCCAAGAGGGTAACGATGGCTACACCTTC. Translation gives CASSQEGNDGYTF.

The rearrangement links TRBV30 to TRBJ2-1; D gene uncertain. Germline CDR1 GTSNPN, CDR2 SVGIG (reference sequence). The CDR3 contains 15 residues. The germline V and J ends were trimmed by 2 bases and 8 bases, with 19 bases remaining between them. The CDR3 is CAWSPSPAPGDEQFF. Written as DNA, the CDR3 is TGTGCCTGGAGTCCCAGCCCGGCACCTGGGGATGAGCAGTTCTTC. The whole variable domain, filled in from reference TRBV30 and TRBJ2-1, reads SQTIHQWPATLVQPVGSPLSLECTVEGTSNPNLYWYRQAAGRGLQLLFYSVGIGQISSEVPQNLSASRPQDRQFILSSKKLLLSDSGFYLCAWSPSPAPGDEQFFGPGTRLTVL.

This clonotype showed up just a few times. The chain joins TRBV28 to TRBJ2-3; 8 nucleotides line up with TRBD2. V shed 7 bases, J shed 5 bases, and the junction held 11 bases outside the gene matches. The CDR3 contains 15 residues. Per germline, CDR1 MDHEN and CDR2 SYDVKM. The CDR3 DNA is TGTGCCAGCACTACTACGGGGGGGCCGATAGATACGCAGTATTTT. Translated, it gives CASTTTGGPIDTQYF.

This clonotype has a count of ten or more. The gene calls are TRBV6-1 and TRBJ2-1, with D perhaps TRBD1 (6 bases). Germline V gives CDR1 MNHNS, CDR2 SASEGT. V lost 8 bases and J lost 0, with 17 bases in between. The CDR3 is made up of 16 amino acids. CDR3 DNA: TGTGCCAGCTCGGACAGAGGGGCCAGCTCCTACAATGAGCAGTTCTTC. Its translation is CASSDRGASSYNEQFF.

The chain recombines TRBV6-6 with TRBJ1-1, with D tentatively TRBD1 (6 bases). The germline CDR1 and CDR2 sequences are MNHNY and SVGAGI (reference sequence). Between the trimmed V and J ends, which lost 2 bases and 6 bases, there was a span of 16 bases. CDR3 size: 15 residues. The chain's CDR3 is CASSYTGNSGSEAFF. The CDR3 nucleotides read TGTGCCAGCAGTTACACAGGGAATTCGGGCTCTGAAGCTTTCTTT.

In its sample, this clonotype was seen a few times. The chain has TRBV2 and TRBJ2-1; D remains unclear. Germline loops: CDR1 SNHLY, CDR2 FYNNEI. The ends were cut back, 6 bases at V and 4 bases at J, with 4 bases in the middle. There are 11 residues in the CDR3. CDR3 nucleotides: TGTGCCAGCAGCAATTACAATGAGCAGTTCTTC. Amino acids: CASSNYNEQFF.

There are many counts of this clonotype. The chain links TRBV4-3 to TRBJ2-1, with 7 bases identical to TRBD2. CDR1 is LGHNA, CDR2 YSLEER, per germline. The V segment lost 4 bases and the J segment 2 bases; nucleotides outside the gene matches: 8. The CDR3 loop spans 16 amino acids. CDR3 amino acids: CASSLGREGPYNEQFF. CDR3 sequence (DNA): TGCGCCAGCAGCCTTGGAAGGGAGGGCCCCTACAATGAGCAGTTCTTC.

The chain combines TRBV20-1 with TRBJ2-7; D might be TRBD1 (7 bases). The germline V gene has CDR1 DFQATT and CDR2 SNEGSKA (reference sequence). The germline V and J ends were trimmed by 5 bases and 2 bases, with 16 bases remaining between them. The CDR3 loop spans 14 amino acids. The CDR3 here is CSARTGLSTYEQYF. The CDR3 DNA reads as TGCAGTGCTCGGACAGGACTATCTACCTACGAGCAGTACTTC.

This clonotype was counted between two and nine times. V and J are TRBV5-1 and TRBJ2-7; D not resolved. V lost 1 base to trimming and J lost 0 bases, with 5 bases between them. Germline V CDR1 and CDR2: SGHRS, YFSETQ. The CDR3 consists of 13 residues. As DNA, the CDR3 is TGCGCCAGCAGCTTGACTCTCTCCTACGAGCAGTACTTC. Amino acid sequence: CASSLTLSYEQYF.

The sample holds many counts of this clonotype. The chain uses TRBV7-3 and TRBJ1-1; a weak D match, TRBD1 (6 bases). This CDR3 comprises 12 residues. Germline CDR1 SGHTA, CDR2 FQGTGA. The V and J ends lost 10 bases and 6 bases respectively, with 15 bases between them. Here the CDR3 DNA reads TGTGCCATTTACAGGGCTGGCGCTGAAGCTTTCTTT. It specifies CAIYRAGAEAFF.

This clonotype was found many times. The J gene is TRBJ2-2, the V gene TRBV5-4; 10 positions agree with TRBD1. CDR3 length equals 15 residues. Germline CDR1 SGHNT, CDR2 YYREEE (reference sequence). Losses at the gene ends were 4 bases for V and 6 bases for J; bases not matched to a gene: 6. For the CDR3, the DNA is TGTGCCAGCAGCCGACAGGGGGCGAGGGCCGGGGAGCTGTTTTTT. Translated, it gives CASSRQGARAGELFF.

The chain carries TRBV7-9 and TRBJ2-7, with D possibly being TRBD1 or TRBD2 (5 bases each). V was cut by 1 base and J by 2 bases, with 9 bases left in between. CDR1 and CDR2 from the germline V gene are SEHNR and FQNEAQ (reference sequence). The CDR3 totals 14 residues. CDR3 loop: CASSLGDPPYEQYF. DNA for the CDR3: TGTGCCAGCAGCTTAGGGGACCCACCCTACGAGCAGTACTTC.

This clonotype was seen at least ten times. This chain uses TRBV29-1 with TRBJ2-3, with D possibly TRBD1 on 6 matching bases. Trimming cost V 8 bases and J 5 bases, with 17 bases left between them. This CDR3 has 13 residues. From germline, CDR1 is SQVTM and CDR2 ANQGSEA. The DNA of the CDR3 is TGCAGCCTGAGGCAGGGGAAGGGAGATACGCAGTATTTT. Translating it yields CSLRQGKGDTQYF.

This clonotype was detected ten times or more. The chain is built from TRBV20-1 and TRBJ2-5, with D unresolved. V was pared by 4 bases and J by 3 bases, with 9 bases between. Looked up from germline, CDR1 is DFQATT and CDR2 is SNEGSKA (reference sequence). The CDR3 runs 12 residues. The DNA of the CDR3 is TGCAGTGCTATAGAGGCTAAAGAGACCCAGTACTTC. Translating it yields CSAIEAKETQYF.

This clonotype has at least ten counts. For the CDR3, the DNA is TGTGCCAGTACGGAAGGCCCTTACCAAACAGATACGCAGTATTTT. It codes for CASTEGPYQTDTQYF. The chain has TRBV19 and TRBJ2-3; D gene uncertain. From germline, CDR1 is LNHDA and CDR2 SQIVND (reference sequence). This CDR3 has 15 residues. Between the trimmed V and J ends, which lost 7 bases and 3 bases, there was a span of 17 bases.

This clonotype was detected only a few times. The chain couples TRBV9 to TRBJ1-5; maybe TRBD1 (6 bases). V was shortened by 4 bases and J by 3 bases, with 11 bases between the two germline ends. Germline V gene lookup returns CDR1 SGDLS and CDR2 YYNGEE. The CDR3 is made up of 14 amino acids. CDR3 amino acids: CASSSTGNNQPQHF. CDR3 nucleotide sequence: TGTGCCAGCAGCTCGACAGGAAACAATCAGCCCCAGCATTTT.

This clonotype showed up many times. The chain has TRBV7-9 and TRBJ2-1; possibly TRBD2 for D (6 bases). The CDR3 has 15 residues. Trimming removed 4 bases from V and 10 bases from J, with 20 bases in between. Germline-derived CDR1 and CDR2 are SEHNR and FQNEAQ (reference sequence). Here the CDR3 reads CASSSSGLPGREQFF. The CDR3 DNA is TGTGCCAGCAGCTCAAGCGGGCTACCTGGCAGGGAGCAGTTCTTC.

This clonotype has only a few counts. V is TRBV7-9 and J is TRBJ2-2; D unclear. The CDR3 spans 16 residues. V gave up 2 bases and J gave up 0 bases, with 10 bases separating them. Germline-derived CDR1 and CDR2 are SEHNR and FQNEAQ (reference sequence). CDR3: CASSLSVSSNTGELFF. The CDR3, as DNA: TGTGCCAGCAGCTTAAGCGTGTCGTCGAACACCGGGGAGCTGTTTTTT.

This clonotype was detected a few times. The V call is TRBV7-3, the J call TRBJ1-1, with D uncertain. The CDR3 contains 17 residues. Trimming shortened V by 0 bases and J by 2 bases, and 16 bases separated the two germline ends. CDR1 and CDR2 (germline): SGHTA, FQGTGA. CDR3 sequence: CASSLTGGRQSNTEAFF. The CDR3 DNA reads TGTGCCAGCAGCTTAACTGGTGGCAGACAAAGTAACACTGAAGCTTTCTTT.

This clonotype appeared many times. The chain couples TRBV3-1 to TRBJ1-2, with 12 bases lining up with TRBD1. V lost 4 bases to trimming and J lost 7 bases; unmatched junction nucleotides: 4. The V gene's germline CDR1 is LGHDT and CDR2 YNNKEL (reference sequence). The CDR3 contains 14 residues. CDR3 amino acids: CASSPGQGAGGYTF. In DNA form, the CDR3 reads TGTGCCAGCAGCCCGGGACAGGGGGCTGGTGGCTACACCTTC.

This clonotype was seen repeatedly, ten times or more. The chain joins TRBV20-1 to TRBJ2-1; 7 positions match TRBD1. With V trimmed by 1 base and J by 6 bases, 3 bases remained unmatched. Per the germline V gene, CDR1 is DFQATT and CDR2 is SNEGSKA (reference sequence). The CDR3 length is 13 residues. CDR3 DNA: TGCAGTGCTAGAGTGCCAGGGGGCAATGAGCAGTTCTTC. Its translation: CSARVPGGNEQFF.

This clonotype has at least ten counts. The V call is TRBV2, the J call TRBJ2-1; D remains unclear. With 8 bases removed from V and 1 base from J, the gap between germline ends came to 12 bases. The CDR3 length is 14 residues. The germline V gene has CDR1 SNHLY and CDR2 FYNNEI. The DNA for the CDR3 is TGTGCCAGCTCTCCAGCTGGATCCTACAATGAGCAGTTCTTC. This encodes CASSPAGSYNEQFF.

This chain links TRBV7-9 with TRBJ2-7; D perhaps matches TRBD2 (5 bases). Trimming pared 4 bases from V and 6 bases from J, leaving 16 bases between. Germline CDR1 is SEHNR and CDR2 is FQNEAQ (reference sequence). The CDR3 is 14 amino acids. CDR3 in amino acids: CASSSSPARGEQYF. The CDR3 DNA sequence: TGTGCCAGCAGCTCATCCCCAGCCCGGGGCGAGCAGTACTTC. The full variable domain, its missing parts supplied by reference TRBV7-9 and TRBJ2-7, is DTGVSQNPRHKITKRGQNVTFRCDPISEHNRLYWYRQTLGQGPEFLTYFQNEAQLEKSRLLSDRFSAERPKGSFSTLEIQRTEQGDSAMYLCASSSSPARGEQYFGPGTRLTVT.

This clonotype was recorded at least ten times. The chain carries TRBV10-3 and TRBJ1-5; 7 nucleotides agree with TRBD1. The germline gives CDR1 ENHRY, CDR2 SYGVKD. Trimming took 9 bases from V and 0 from J; bases not matched to a gene: 2. The CDR3 length is 13 residues. Here the CDR3 DNA reads TGTGCCATTGGGACAGATAGCAATCAGCCCCAGCATTTT. This translates into CAIGTDSNQPQHF.

In this sample, this clonotype turned up a few times. The genes are TRBV12-3 or TRBV12-4 and TRBJ1-5; D perhaps matches TRBD1 (5 bases). This CDR3 spans 14 amino acids. V lost 3 bases and J 4 bases, leaving 10 bases between the germline ends. CDR3 in DNA: TGTGCCAGCAGTTTGGGGGTCCGGAATCAGCCCCAGCATTTT. Residues: CASSLGVRNQPQHF.

The table lists this clonotype with many counts. The V and J genes are TRBV7-2 and TRBJ2-1, with TRBD2 matching 9 bases. The CDR3 runs 18 residues. V shed 4 bases and J 9 bases; nucleotides not matched to a gene: 19. From germline, CDR1 is SGHTA and CDR2 FQGNSA. For the CDR3, the DNA is TGTGCCAGCAGCTCGACAGCCACGCCGGGACTAGCTATTTTTGAGCAGTTCTTC. It codes for CASSSTATPGLAIFEQFF.